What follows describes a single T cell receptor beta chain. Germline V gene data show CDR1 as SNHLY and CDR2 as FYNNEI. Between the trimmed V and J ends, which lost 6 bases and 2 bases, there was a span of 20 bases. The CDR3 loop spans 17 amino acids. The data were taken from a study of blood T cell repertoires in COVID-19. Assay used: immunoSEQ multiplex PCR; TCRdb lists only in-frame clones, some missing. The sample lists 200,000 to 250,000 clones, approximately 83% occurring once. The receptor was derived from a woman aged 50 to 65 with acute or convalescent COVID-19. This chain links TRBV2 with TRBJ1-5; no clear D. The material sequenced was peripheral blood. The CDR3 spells CASREHPGSAGNQPQHF. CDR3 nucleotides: TGTGCCAGCAGAGAACACCCGGGGTCCGCCGGCAATCAGCCCCAGCATTTT.